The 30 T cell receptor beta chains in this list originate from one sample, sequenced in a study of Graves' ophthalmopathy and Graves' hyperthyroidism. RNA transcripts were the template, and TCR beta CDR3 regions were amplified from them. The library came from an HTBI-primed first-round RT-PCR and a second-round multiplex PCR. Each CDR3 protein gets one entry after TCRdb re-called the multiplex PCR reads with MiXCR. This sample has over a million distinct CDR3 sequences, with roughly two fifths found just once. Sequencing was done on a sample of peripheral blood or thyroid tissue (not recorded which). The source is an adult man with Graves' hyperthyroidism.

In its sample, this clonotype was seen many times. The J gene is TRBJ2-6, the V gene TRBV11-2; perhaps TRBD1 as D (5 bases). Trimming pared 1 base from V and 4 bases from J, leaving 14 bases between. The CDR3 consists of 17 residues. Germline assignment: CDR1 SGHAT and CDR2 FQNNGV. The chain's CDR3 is CASSLGTTGTGANVLTF. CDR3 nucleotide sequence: TGTGCCAGCAGCTTAGGGACAACAGGTACCGGGGCCAACGTCCTGACTTTC.

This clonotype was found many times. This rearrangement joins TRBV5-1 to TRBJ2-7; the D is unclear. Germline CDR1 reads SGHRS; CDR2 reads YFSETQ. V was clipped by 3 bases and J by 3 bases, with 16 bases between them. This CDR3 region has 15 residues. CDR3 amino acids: CASSWGWTGNYEQYF. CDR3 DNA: TGCGCCAGCAGCTGGGGTTGGACGGGTAACTACGAGCAGTACTTC. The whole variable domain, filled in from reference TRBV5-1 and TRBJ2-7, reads KAGVTQTPRYLIKTRGQQVTLSCSPISGHRSVSWYQQTPGQGLQFLFEYFSETQRNKGNFPGRFSGRQFSNSRSEMNVSTLELGDSALYLCASSWGWTGNYEQYFGPGTRLTVT.

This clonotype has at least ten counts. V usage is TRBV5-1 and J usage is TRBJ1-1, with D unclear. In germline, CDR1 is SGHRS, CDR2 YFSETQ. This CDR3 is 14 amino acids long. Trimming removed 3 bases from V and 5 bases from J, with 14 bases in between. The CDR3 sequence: CASSSPSGGTEAFF. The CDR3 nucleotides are TGCGCCAGCAGCTCCCCCTCAGGTGGTACTGAAGCTTTCTTT. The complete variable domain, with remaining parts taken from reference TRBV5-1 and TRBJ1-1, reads KAGVTQTPRYLIKTRGQQVTLSCSPISGHRSVSWYQQTPGQGLQFLFEYFSETQRNKGNFPGRFSGRQFSNSRSEMNVSTLELGDSALYLCASSSPSGGTEAFFGQGTRLTVV.

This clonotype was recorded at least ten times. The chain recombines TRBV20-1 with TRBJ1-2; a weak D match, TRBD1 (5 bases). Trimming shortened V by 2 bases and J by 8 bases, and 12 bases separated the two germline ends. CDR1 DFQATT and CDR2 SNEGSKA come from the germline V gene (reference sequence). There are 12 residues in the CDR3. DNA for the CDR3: TGCAGTGCTAGACAGGGTATGGTGGGCTACACCTTC. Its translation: CSARQGMVGYTF.

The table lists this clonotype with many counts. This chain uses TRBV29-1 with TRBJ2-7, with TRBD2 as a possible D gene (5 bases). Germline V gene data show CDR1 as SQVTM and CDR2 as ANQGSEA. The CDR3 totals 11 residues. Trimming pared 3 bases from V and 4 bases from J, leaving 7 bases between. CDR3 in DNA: TGCAGCGTTGAGGCGGGTTACGAGCAGTACTTC. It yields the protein CSVEAGYEQYF.

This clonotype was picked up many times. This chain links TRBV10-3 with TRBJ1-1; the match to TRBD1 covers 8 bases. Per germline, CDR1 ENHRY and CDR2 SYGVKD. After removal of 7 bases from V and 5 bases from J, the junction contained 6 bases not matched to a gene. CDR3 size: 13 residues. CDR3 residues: CAITLTGETEAFF. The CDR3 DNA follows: TGTGCCATCACGCTGACAGGGGAGACTGAAGCTTTCTTT.

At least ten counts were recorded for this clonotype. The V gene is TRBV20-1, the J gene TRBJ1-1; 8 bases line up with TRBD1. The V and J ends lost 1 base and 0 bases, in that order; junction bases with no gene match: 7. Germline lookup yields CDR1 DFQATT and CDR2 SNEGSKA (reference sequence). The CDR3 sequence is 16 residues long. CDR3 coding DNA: TGCAGTGCTAGAGTTACGACAGGGGCAATGAACACTGAAGCTTTCTTT. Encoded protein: CSARVTTGAMNTEAFF.

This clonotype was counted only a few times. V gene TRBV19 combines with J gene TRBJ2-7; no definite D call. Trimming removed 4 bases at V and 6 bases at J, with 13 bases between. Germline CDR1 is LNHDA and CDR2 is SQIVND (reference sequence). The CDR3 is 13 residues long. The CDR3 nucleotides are TGTGCCAGTAGTACAGTCTATCGGGCCGAGCAGTACTTC. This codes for CASSTVYRAEQYF.

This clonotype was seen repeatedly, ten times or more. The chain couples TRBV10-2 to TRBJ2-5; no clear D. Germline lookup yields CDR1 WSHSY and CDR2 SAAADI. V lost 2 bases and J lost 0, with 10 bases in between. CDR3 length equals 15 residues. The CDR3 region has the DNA TGCGCCAGCAGTGAGACGGCCCGGTACCAAGAGACCCAGTACTTC. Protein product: CASSETARYQETQYF.

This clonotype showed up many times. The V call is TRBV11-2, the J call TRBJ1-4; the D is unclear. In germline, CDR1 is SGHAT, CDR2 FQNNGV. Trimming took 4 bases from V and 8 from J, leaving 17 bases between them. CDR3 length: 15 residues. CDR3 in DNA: TGTGCCAGCAGCTCCCCCCAAGCCGAGGACGAAAAACTGTTTTTT. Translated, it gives CASSSPQAEDEKLFF.

In DNA form, the CDR3 reads TGTGCCAGCAGGCCACAGTGGAGGGAGGGCCCCACGAGAGAGACCCAGTACTTC. Amino acid sequence: CASRPQWREGPTRETQYF. J is TRBJ2-5 and V is TRBV6-1; 7 bases map to TRBD2. Per germline, CDR1 MNHNS and CDR2 SASEGT. The CDR3 consists of 18 residues. With V trimmed by 6 bases and J by 4 bases, 20 bases remained unmatched.

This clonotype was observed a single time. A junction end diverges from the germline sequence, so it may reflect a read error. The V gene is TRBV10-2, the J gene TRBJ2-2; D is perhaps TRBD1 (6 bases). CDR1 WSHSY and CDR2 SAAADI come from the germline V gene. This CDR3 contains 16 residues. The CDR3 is CASSYSGTTPTGELFF. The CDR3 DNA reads TGTGCCAGCAGTTACTCCGGGACAACCCCCACCGGGGAGCTGTTTTTT.

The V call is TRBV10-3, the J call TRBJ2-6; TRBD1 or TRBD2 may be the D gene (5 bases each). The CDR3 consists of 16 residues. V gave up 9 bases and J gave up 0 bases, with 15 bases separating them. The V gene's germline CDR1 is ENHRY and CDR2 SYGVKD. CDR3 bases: TGTGCCATTCAACGGGACCACAACTCTGGGGCCAACGTCCTGACTTTC. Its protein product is CAIQRDHNSGANVLTF.

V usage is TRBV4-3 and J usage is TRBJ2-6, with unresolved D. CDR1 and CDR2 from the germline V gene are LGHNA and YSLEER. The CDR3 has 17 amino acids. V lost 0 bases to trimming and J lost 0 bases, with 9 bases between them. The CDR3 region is CASSQDRAGSGANVLTF. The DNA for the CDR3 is TGCGCCAGCAGCCAAGATCGGGCAGGCTCTGGGGCCAACGTCCTGACTTTC.

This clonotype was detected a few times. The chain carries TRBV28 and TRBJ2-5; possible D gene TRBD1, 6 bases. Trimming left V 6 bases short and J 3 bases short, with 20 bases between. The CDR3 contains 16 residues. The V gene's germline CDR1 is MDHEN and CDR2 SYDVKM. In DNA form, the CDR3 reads TGTGCCAGCAGCGAGGCGGTACAGGGAAGGGAAGAGACCCAGTACTTC. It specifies CASSEAVQGREETQYF.

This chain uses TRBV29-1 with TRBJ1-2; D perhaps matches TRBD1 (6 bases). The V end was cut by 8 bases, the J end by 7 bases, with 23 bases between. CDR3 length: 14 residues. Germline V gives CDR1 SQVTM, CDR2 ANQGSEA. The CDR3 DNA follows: TGCAGCTTGGAGCCTGGTCTACAGGGTGGTGGCTACACCTTC. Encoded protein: CSLEPGLQGGGYTF.

The CDR3 loop reads CSVDRDATGETQYF. In DNA form, the CDR3 reads TGCAGCGTTGATAGGGACGCCACCGGGGAGACCCAGTACTTC. The rearrangement links TRBV29-1 to TRBJ2-5; D is perhaps TRBD1 or TRBD2 (5 bases each). Germline V gene lookup returns CDR1 SQVTM and CDR2 ANQGSEA. V lost 3 bases and J lost 5, with 16 bases in between. This CDR3 spans 14 amino acids. The full variable domain, completed using reference TRBV29-1 and TRBJ2-5, is SAVISQKPSRDICQRGTSLTIQCQVDSQVTMMFWYRQQPGQSLTLIATANQGSEATYESGFVIDKFPISRPNLTFSTLTVSNMSPEDSSIYLCSVDRDATGETQYFGPGTRLLVL.

The CDR3 is CASSFAGRGHSPQHF. The CDR3 bases are TGTGCCAGCAGCTTCGCGGGCAGGGGGCATTCACCCCAGCATTTT. The chain carries TRBV7-3 and TRBJ1-5, with TRBD1 matching 8 bases. V lost 3 bases, J lost 10 bases, and 11 bases stayed unmatched. The CDR3 is 15 amino acids. The V gene's germline CDR1 is SGHTA and CDR2 FQGTGA.

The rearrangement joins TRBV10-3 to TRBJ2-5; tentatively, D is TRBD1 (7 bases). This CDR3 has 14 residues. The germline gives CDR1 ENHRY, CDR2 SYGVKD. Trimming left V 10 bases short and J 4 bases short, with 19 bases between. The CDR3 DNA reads TGTGCCAGTGGGGGGCAACAGGGGCGAGAGACCCAGTACTTC. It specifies CASGGQQGRETQYF.

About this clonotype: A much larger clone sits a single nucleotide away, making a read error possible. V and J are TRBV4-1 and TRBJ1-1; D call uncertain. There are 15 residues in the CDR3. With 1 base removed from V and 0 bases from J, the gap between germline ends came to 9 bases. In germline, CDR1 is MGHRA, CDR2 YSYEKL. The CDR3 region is CASSQGIGLNTEAFF. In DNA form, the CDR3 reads TGCGCCAGCAGCCAAGGTATCGGCTTGAACACTGAAGCTTTCTTT.

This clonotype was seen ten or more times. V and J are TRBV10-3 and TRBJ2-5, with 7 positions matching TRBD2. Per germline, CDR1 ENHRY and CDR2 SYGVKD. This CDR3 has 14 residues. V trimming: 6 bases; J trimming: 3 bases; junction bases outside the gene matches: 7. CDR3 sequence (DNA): TGTGCCATCAGCGTACTTGGACTAGAAGAGACCCAGTACTTC. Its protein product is CAISVLGLEETQYF.

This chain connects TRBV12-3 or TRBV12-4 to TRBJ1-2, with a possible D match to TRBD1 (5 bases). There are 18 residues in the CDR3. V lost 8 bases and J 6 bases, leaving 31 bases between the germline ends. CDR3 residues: CASSQGWTEPPITDGYTF. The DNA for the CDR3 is TGTGCCAGCTCCCAGGGTTGGACTGAACCTCCTATCACGGATGGCTACACCTTC.

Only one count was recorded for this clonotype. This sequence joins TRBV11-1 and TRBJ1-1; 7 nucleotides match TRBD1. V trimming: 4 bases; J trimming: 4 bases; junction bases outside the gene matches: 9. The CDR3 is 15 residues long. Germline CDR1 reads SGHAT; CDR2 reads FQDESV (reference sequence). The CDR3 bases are TGTGCCAGCAGCTATCTCCGCTCAGGGGGCACTGAAGCTTTCTTT. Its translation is CASSYLRSGGTEAFF. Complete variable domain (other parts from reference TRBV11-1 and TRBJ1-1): EAEVAQSPRYKITEKSQAVAFWCDPISGHATLYWYRQILGQGPELLVQFQDESVVDDSQLPKDRFSAERLKGVDSTLKIQPAELGDSAMYLCASSYLRSGGTEAFFGQGTRLTVV.

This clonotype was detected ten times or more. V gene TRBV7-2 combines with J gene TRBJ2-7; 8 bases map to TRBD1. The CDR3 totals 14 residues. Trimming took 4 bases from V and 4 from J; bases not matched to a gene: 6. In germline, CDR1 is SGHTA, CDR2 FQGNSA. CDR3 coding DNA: TGTGCCAGCAGCTACCGGGACAGGCAATACGAGCAGTACTTC. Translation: CASSYRDRQYEQYF.

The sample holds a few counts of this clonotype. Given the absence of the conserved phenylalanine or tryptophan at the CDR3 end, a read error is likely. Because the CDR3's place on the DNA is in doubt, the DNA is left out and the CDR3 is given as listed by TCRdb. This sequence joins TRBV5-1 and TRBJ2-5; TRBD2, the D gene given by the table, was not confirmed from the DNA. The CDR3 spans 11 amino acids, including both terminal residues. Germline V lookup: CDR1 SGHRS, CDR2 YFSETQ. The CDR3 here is CASSERQDGTS.

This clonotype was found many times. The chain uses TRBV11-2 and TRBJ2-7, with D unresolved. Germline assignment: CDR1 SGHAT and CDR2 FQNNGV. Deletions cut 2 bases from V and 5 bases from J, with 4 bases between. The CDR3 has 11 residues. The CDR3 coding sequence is TGTGCCAGCAGCTTACAGGACGAGCAGTACTTC. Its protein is CASSLQDEQYF.

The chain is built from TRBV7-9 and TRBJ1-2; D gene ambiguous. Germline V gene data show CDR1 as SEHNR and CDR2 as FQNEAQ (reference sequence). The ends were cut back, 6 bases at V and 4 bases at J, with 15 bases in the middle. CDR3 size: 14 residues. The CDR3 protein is CASSPNAGLYGYTF. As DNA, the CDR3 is TGTGCCAGCAGTCCCAATGCGGGCCTCTATGGCTACACCTTC.

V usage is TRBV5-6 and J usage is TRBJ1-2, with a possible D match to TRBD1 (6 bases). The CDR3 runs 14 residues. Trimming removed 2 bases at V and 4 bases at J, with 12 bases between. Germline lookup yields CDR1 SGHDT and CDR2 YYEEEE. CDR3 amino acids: CASSLGTGCYGYTF. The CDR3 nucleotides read TGTGCCAGCAGCTTAGGAACAGGGTGCTATGGCTACACCTTC.

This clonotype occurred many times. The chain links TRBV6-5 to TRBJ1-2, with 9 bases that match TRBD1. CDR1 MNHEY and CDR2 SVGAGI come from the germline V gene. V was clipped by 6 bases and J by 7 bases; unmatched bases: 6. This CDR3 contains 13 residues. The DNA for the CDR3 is TGTGCCAGCAGAAACAGGGGGCGCGGTGGCTACACCTTC. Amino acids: CASRNRGRGGYTF.

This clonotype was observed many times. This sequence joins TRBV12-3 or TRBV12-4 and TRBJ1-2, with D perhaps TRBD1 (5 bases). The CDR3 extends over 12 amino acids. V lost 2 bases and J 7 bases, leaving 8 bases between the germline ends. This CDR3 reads CASSLFGGGYTF. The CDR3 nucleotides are TGTGCCAGCAGTTTATTCGGGGGTGGCTACACCTTC.